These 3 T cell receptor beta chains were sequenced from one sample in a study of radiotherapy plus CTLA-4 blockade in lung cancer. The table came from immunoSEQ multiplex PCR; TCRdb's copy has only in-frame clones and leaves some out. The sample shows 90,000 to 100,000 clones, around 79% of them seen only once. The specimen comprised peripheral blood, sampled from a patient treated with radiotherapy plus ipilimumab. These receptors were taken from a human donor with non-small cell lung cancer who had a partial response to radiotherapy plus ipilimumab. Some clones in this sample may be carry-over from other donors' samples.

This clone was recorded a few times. In nucleotides, the CDR3 is TGTGCCAGCAGCTTTTCGGGTTTGGCTGAAGCTTTCTTT. It translates to CASSFSGLAEAFF. The V and J genes are TRBV11-3 and TRBJ1-1; D gene ambiguous. The V gene lost 3 bases and the J gene lost 6 bases, with 11 bases spanning the gap. The germline V gene encodes CDR1 SGHNT and CDR2 YENEEA. This CDR3 is 13 amino acids long.

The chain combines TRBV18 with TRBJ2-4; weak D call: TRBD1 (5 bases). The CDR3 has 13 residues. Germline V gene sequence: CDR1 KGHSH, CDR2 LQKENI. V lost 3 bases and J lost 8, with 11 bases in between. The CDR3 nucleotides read TGTGCCAGCTCACCCAGGGATTTAGACATTCAGTACTTC. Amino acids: CASSPRDLDIQYF.

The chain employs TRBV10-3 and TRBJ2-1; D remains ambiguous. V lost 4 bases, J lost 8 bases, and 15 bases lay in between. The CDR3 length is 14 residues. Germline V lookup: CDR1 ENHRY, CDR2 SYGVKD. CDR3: CAISGLAALDEQFF. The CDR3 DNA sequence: TGTGCCATCAGTGGTTTGGCAGCGTTGGATGAGCAGTTCTTC.